The T cell receptor (beta chain) described here comes from a study of beta chain features in type 1 diabetes. Study results and limitations: Among all four CD4+ subsets, Type 1 diabetes patients had TCRB CDR3s that were moderately but significantly shorter.

Every bit of the isolated RNA underwent reverse transcription, so sequencing read expressed TCRB transcripts. Generated by immunoSEQ multiplex PCR, the TCRdb table keeps only in-frame clones and is missing some. The sample lists hundreds of thousands of clones, 14% occurring once. V gave up 10 bases and J gave up 8 bases; unmatched junction bases: 10. This CDR3 is 15 amino acids long. Germline V CDR1 and CDR2: ENHRY, SYGVKD. Regarding this clone: Its matching antigen is unknown.

The source of this sequence is a man in his thirties or forties with type 1 diabetes. The chain couples TRBV10-3 to TRBJ2-1; TRBD2 aligns across 14 bases. The specimen was naive CD4+ T cells from blood. The CDR3 is CATLPGTSGSHEQFF. The CDR3 bases are TGTGCCACCCTCCCCGGGACTAGCGGGAGCCATGAGCAGTTCTTC.